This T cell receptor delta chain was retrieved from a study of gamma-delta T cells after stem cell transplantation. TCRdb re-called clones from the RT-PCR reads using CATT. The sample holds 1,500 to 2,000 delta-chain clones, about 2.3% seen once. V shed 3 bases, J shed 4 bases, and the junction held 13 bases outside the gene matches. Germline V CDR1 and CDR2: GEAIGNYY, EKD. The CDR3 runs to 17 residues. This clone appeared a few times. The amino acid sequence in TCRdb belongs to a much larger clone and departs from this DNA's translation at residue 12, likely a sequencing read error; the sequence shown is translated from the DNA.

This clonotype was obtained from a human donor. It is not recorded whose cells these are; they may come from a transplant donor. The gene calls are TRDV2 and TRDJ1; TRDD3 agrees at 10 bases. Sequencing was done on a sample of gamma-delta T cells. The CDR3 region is CACDALLGDSYIDKLIF. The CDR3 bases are TGTGCCTGTGACGCCCTACTGGGGGATTCGTACATCGATAAACTCATCTTT.